The following is a TCR beta chain sequence with its context. Germline CDR1 is MDHEN and CDR2 is SYDVKM. The CDR3 is made up of 14 amino acids. The data stem from a study of blood T cell repertoires in COVID-19. The overall study: From the United States, Italy and Spain came samples of acute and convalescent COVID-19.

Sequencing used immunoSEQ multiplex PCR; TCRdb keeps in-frame clones, though not all of them. The data show approximately 61,000 clones, with approximately 83% seen just once and roughly 15% held by the top ten. The sequence was collected from a human donor in a cohort sampled during active COVID-19. This chain joins TRBV28 and TRBJ2-7, with D tentatively TRBD2 (6 bases). The sample taken for sequencing was peripheral blood. The chain's CDR3 is CAAARWGDTYEQYF. The CDR3 coding sequence is TGTGCAGCGGCTCGTTGGGGGGATACCTACGAGCAGTACTTC.